This TCR beta chain appears in the sequencing data of a study of shared clonotypes between healthy human individuals. Per germline, CDR1 WSHSY and CDR2 SAAADI. The CDR3 totals 12 residues. J lost 7 bases, V lost 8 bases, and 5 bases had no gene match. Generated by immunoSEQ multiplex PCR, the TCRdb table keeps only in-frame clones and is missing some. The table lists hundreds of thousands of clones, 96% of them singletons. CD45RO-negative cells were positively selected for CCR7, leaving out terminally differentiated effector memory CD45RA+ cells. Material for sequencing was naive CD8+ T cells sorted from blood. The TCR originated in a man under 40 in good health. V gene TRBV10-2 combines with J gene TRBJ2-1; 7 positions match TRBD2. The CDR3 coding sequence is TGCGCCAGCCGGGAGGAGTGGAATGAGCAGTTCTTC. It is translated as CASREEWNEQFF.